Presented here are 28 T cell receptor beta chains from one specimen sequenced in a study of blood T cell repertoires in COVID-19. Clones were sequenced by immunoSEQ multiplex PCR, and TCRdb holds only the in-frame ones, with some missing. The sample has some 150,000 clones, around 75% seen once; the top ten hold 14%. The sample taken for sequencing was peripheral blood. These receptors were collected from a woman older than 75 with acute or convalescent COVID-19.

The chain couples TRBV7-2 to TRBJ1-5, with D perhaps matching TRBD1 (6 bases). Germline loops: CDR1 SGHTA, CDR2 FQGNSA. The CDR3 contains 14 residues. Trimming stripped 5 bases from V and 5 bases from J, with 13 bases between. The CDR3 loop reads CASSPQGGYQPQHF. CDR3 DNA: TGTGCCAGCAGCCCACAGGGTGGCTATCAGCCCCAGCATTTT. Full variable domain (rest looked up from reference TRBV7-2 and TRBJ1-5): GAGVSQSPSNKVTEKGKDVELRCDPISGHTALYWYRQSLGQGLEFLIYFQGNSAPDKSGLPSDRFSAERTGGSVSTLTIQRTQQEDSAVYLCASSPQGGYQPQHFGDGTRLSIL.

The CDR3, as DNA: TGTGCCAGCAGTCCAAGCGGGGGGACCGGGGAGCTGTTTTTT. This sequence encodes CASSPSGGTGELFF. This chain connects TRBV3-1 (or the pseudogene TRBV3-2) to TRBJ2-2; 9 nucleotides match TRBD2. Germline CDR1 reads LGHDT; CDR2 reads YNNKEL (reference sequence). This CDR3 is built from 14 residues. The V segment lost 6 bases and the J segment 5 bases; nucleotides outside the gene matches: 4.

The chain uses TRBV5-4 and TRBJ2-5; D possibly corresponds to TRBD1 (6 bases). Trimming took off 0 bases at V and 5 bases at J, with 17 bases between the two ends. There are 16 residues in the CDR3. Germline V CDR1 and CDR2: SGHNT, YYREEE (reference sequence). The CDR3 sequence: CASSLGGTQRGETQYF. The CDR3 nucleotides read TGTGCCAGCAGCTTGGGGGGGACCCAAAGGGGGGAGACCCAGTACTTC.

This clone was seen only once. The rearrangement uses TRBV2 and TRBJ1-1; no clear D gene. The CDR3 has 14 residues. Trimming removed 5 bases from V and 7 bases from J, with 17 bases in between. In germline, CDR1 is SNHLY, CDR2 FYNNEI. The CDR3 spells CASSPTTRSGEAFF. The DNA of the CDR3 is TGTGCCAGCAGTCCTACGACCCGGTCAGGTGAAGCTTTCTTT.

This chain links TRBV7-2 with TRBJ2-1; D perhaps matches TRBD2 (6 bases). V was trimmed by 6 bases and J by 9 bases, leaving 18 bases between them. From germline, CDR1 is SGHTA and CDR2 FQGNSA. The CDR3 runs 14 residues. The CDR3 region is CASSLGTSSSEQFF. CDR3 sequence (DNA): TGTGCCAGCAGTCTGGGGACTTCCAGTAGTGAGCAGTTCTTC.

The chain combines TRBV25-1 with TRBJ2-3, with 7 bases fitting TRBD2. Per germline, CDR1 MGHDK and CDR2 SYGVNS. This CDR3 has 16 amino acids. Trimming cost V 1 base and J 1 base; bases outside gene matches: 5. The CDR3 reads CASSESVTSGTDTQYF. CDR3 nucleotides: TGTGCCAGCAGTGAATCTGTAACTAGCGGCACAGATACGCAGTATTTT.

The chain is built from TRBV7-9 and TRBJ2-7; weak D call: TRBD2 (5 bases). The CDR3 has 17 residues. V was cut by 1 base and J by 4 bases, with 20 bases left in between. Germline-derived CDR1 and CDR2 are SEHNR and FQNEAQ (reference sequence). The CDR3 region is CASSLGVGSAPSYEQYF. CDR3 nucleotide sequence: TGTGCCAGCAGCTTAGGCGTGGGGAGTGCCCCCTCTTACGAGCAGTACTTC. Variable domain in full (rest from reference TRBV7-9 and TRBJ2-7): DTGVSQNPRHKITKRGQNVTFRCDPISEHNRLYWYRQTLGQGPEFLTYFQNEAQLEKSRLLSDRFSAERPKGSFSTLEIQRTEQGDSAMYLCASSLGVGSAPSYEQYFGPGTRLTVT.

There are many counts of this clone. The chain uses TRBV5-1 and TRBJ1-1, with 8 bases aligning to TRBD1. There are 15 residues in the CDR3. V gave up 6 bases and J gave up 1 base; unmatched junction bases: 8. Germline assignment: CDR1 SGHRS and CDR2 YFSETQ. DNA of the CDR3: TGCGCCAGCACCTCCTTTGGACAGGGGAACACTGAAGCTTTCTTT. Its translation is CASTSFGQGNTEAFF.

The V gene is TRBV18, the J gene TRBJ1-2; 9 nucleotides match TRBD1. The junction had 6 bases not matched to a gene; V was cut back by 2 bases and J by 8 bases. The germline CDR1 and CDR2 sequences are KGHSH and LQKENI. The CDR3 loop spans 14 amino acids. The CDR3 reads CASSPGTGIGGYTF. The CDR3 DNA reads TGTGCCAGCTCACCAGGGACAGGGATCGGGGGCTACACCTTC.

V is TRBV3-1 (or the pseudogene TRBV3-2) and J is TRBJ1-2, with D maybe TRBD1 (5 bases). V lost 5 bases and J 10 bases, leaving 14 bases between the germline ends. The CDR3 is made up of 12 amino acids. Germline CDR1 reads LGHDT; CDR2 reads YNNKEL (reference sequence). The CDR3 DNA is TGTGCCAGCAGCAATAGTAGACAGTCCTACACCTTC. This gives the protein CASSNSRQSYTF.

The chain carries TRBV28 and TRBJ2-1; 9 nucleotides align to TRBD2. CDR1 MDHEN and CDR2 SYDVKM come from the germline V gene. J was trimmed by 5 bases and V by 7 bases; bases with no gene match: 12. The CDR3 runs 16 residues. The CDR3 sequence: CASNPGGREGDNEQFF. In nucleotides, the CDR3 is TGTGCCAGCAACCCCGGCGGGCGGGAGGGAGACAATGAGCAGTTCTTC. Based on the CDR3 plus reference TRBV28 and TRBJ2-1, the full variable domain is DVKVTQSSRYLVKRTGEKVFLECVQDMDHENMFWYRQDPGLGLRLIYFSYDVKMKEKGDIPEGYSVSREKKERFSLILESASTNQTSMYLCASNPGGREGDNEQFFGPGTRLTVL.

The chain has TRBV30 and TRBJ2-2; D not certain. The V and J ends lost 3 bases and 4 bases respectively, with 9 bases between them. Germline CDR1 reads GTSNPN; CDR2 reads SVGIG (reference sequence). The CDR3 has 13 amino acids. The CDR3 bases are TGTGCCTGGAGATACAGCCGCACCGGGGAGCTGTTTTTT. Amino acids: CAWRYSRTGELFF.

The J gene is TRBJ2-2, the V gene TRBV2; 8 positions match TRBD1. The CDR3 spans 13 residues. CDR1 SNHLY and CDR2 FYNNEI come from the germline V gene. V lost 10 bases to trimming and J lost 4 bases; unmatched junction nucleotides: 5. CDR3: CATGQGSTGELFF. The CDR3, as DNA: TGTGCCACAGGACAGGGCAGCACCGGGGAGCTGTTTTTT.

This clone was seen a few times. The rearrangement uses TRBV5-5 and TRBJ2-7, with D possibly being TRBD1 (6 bases). Germline assignment: CDR1 SGHKS and CDR2 YYEKEE (reference sequence). V was trimmed by 5 bases and J by 1 base, leaving 16 bases between them. CDR3 size: 15 residues. CDR3: CASSEATGVSYEQYF. The CDR3 nucleotides are TGTGCCAGCAGTGAGGCGACAGGTGTGTCCTACGAGCAGTACTTC.

This CDR3 is CATAMAGAQETQYF. The CDR3 DNA reads TGTGCCACCGCAATGGCAGGGGCCCAAGAGACCCAGTACTTC. This sequence joins TRBV6-6 and TRBJ2-5; perhaps TRBD1 as D (6 bases). Germline CDR1 reads MNHNY; CDR2 reads SVGAGI (reference sequence). The CDR3 is 14 residues long. V was trimmed by 10 bases and J by 1 base, leaving 16 bases between them.

This clone was recorded only once. The chain links TRBV5-1 to TRBJ2-1; possibly TRBD2 for D (6 bases). CDR3 length: 15 residues. V was cut by 4 bases and J by 0 bases, with 11 bases left in between. CDR1 is SGHRS and CDR2 is YFSETQ in the germline V gene. The DNA for the CDR3 is TGCGCCAGCAGCAGGGACTCGAGCTCCTACAATGAGCAGTTCTTC. It yields the protein CASSRDSSSYNEQFF. Complete variable domain (other parts from reference TRBV5-1 and TRBJ2-1): KAGVTQTPRYLIKTRGQQVTLSCSPISGHRSVSWYQQTPGQGLQFLFEYFSETQRNKGNFPGRFSGRQFSNSRSEMNVSTLELGDSALYLCASSRDSSSYNEQFFGPGTRLTVL.

The chain is built from TRBV5-1 and TRBJ2-1; 11 bases align to TRBD2. The CDR3 consists of 16 residues. Germline assignment: CDR1 SGHRS and CDR2 YFSETQ. Trimming cost V 1 base and J 4 bases; bases outside gene matches: 4. The CDR3 coding sequence is TGCGCCAGCAGCTTGACCCTAGCGGGGGGATACAATGAGCAGTTCTTC. Protein: CASSLTLAGGYNEQFF. Full variable domain (outside the CDR3, taken from reference TRBV5-1 and TRBJ2-1): KAGVTQTPRYLIKTRGQQVTLSCSPISGHRSVSWYQQTPGQGLQFLFEYFSETQRNKGNFPGRFSGRQFSNSRSEMNVSTLELGDSALYLCASSLTLAGGYNEQFFGPGTRLTVL.

The chain employs TRBV3-1 (or the pseudogene TRBV3-2) and TRBJ2-7; D is possibly TRBD1 (7 bases). Trimming took 4 bases from V and 2 from J, leaving 9 bases between them. Per germline, CDR1 LGHDT and CDR2 YNNKEL (reference sequence). This CDR3 is 13 amino acids long. This CDR3 is CASSLRGAYEQYF. CDR3 bases: TGTGCCAGCAGCCTCAGGGGGGCCTACGAGCAGTACTTC.

The rearrangement joins TRBV18 to TRBJ1-3, with TRBD1 identical over 9 bases. CDR3 length equals 17 residues. Germline CDR1 KGHSH, CDR2 LQKENI. With 2 bases clipped from V and 0 bases from J, the junction kept 5 bases outside the gene matches. CDR3 region: CASSPSTGGHSGNTIYF. The CDR3 nucleotides read TGTGCCAGCTCACCATCGACAGGGGGACACTCTGGAAACACCATATATTTT.

The chain has TRBV19 and TRBJ2-7; TRBD1 matches at 7 bases. This CDR3 has 13 amino acids. Germline V gene data show CDR1 as LNHDA and CDR2 as SQIVND (reference sequence). The V and J ends lost 4 bases and 4 bases, in that order; junction bases with no gene match: 4. The CDR3 nucleotides read TGTGCCAGTAGTACAGGGACAGTATACGAGCAGTACTTC. It yields the protein CASSTGTVYEQYF.

There are a few counts of this clone. The J gene is TRBJ1-2, the V gene TRBV27; a weak D match, TRBD1 (6 bases). Germline loops: CDR1 MNHEY, CDR2 SMNVEV (reference sequence). With 8 bases removed from V and 7 bases from J, the gap between germline ends came to 20 bases. There are 14 residues in the CDR3. CDR3 coding DNA: TGTGCCAGCTCCCCACAGGGCCCCCGTGGTGGCTACACCTTC. Its protein is CASSPQGPRGGYTF.

V usage is TRBV6-5 and J usage is TRBJ1-4; a possible D gene is TRBD1 (6 bases). The V end was cut by 8 bases, the J end by 7 bases, with 17 bases between. The germline V gene encodes CDR1 MNHEY and CDR2 SVGAGI. The CDR3 sequence is 14 residues long. CDR3 in DNA: TGTGCCAGCGTCCCTGGGGGGGGCCCTGAAAAACTGTTTTTT. Protein: CASVPGGGPEKLFF.

The sample holds one count of this clone. V and J are TRBV30 and TRBJ1-5, with TRBD1 identical over 8 bases. Trimming at V came to 2 bases and at J to 5 bases, leaving 2 bases not matched to a gene. The CDR3 is 13 residues long. CDR1 and CDR2 from the germline V gene are GTSNPN and SVGIG (reference sequence). The CDR3 loop is CAWSIQGDQPQHF. CDR3 coding DNA: TGTGCCTGGAGTATACAGGGGGATCAGCCCCAGCATTTT.

V usage is TRBV19 and J usage is TRBJ2-5; 10 nucleotides line up with TRBD1. From germline, CDR1 is LNHDA and CDR2 SQIVND (reference sequence). Trimming at V came to 1 base and at J to 4 bases, leaving 6 bases not matched to a gene. The CDR3 spans 16 residues. CDR3 protein: CASSIAGTGVLETQYF. The CDR3 nucleotides read TGTGCCAGTAGTATAGCAGGGACAGGGGTTCTAGAGACCCAGTACTTC.

The chain uses TRBV27 and TRBJ2-3; D perhaps matches TRBD1 (5 bases). The CDR3 covers 13 residues. The germline V and J ends were trimmed by 3 bases and 6 bases, with 10 bases remaining between them. CDR1 is MNHEY and CDR2 is SMNVEV in the germline V gene (reference sequence). CDR3 residues: CASSFLGVDTQYF. The CDR3 DNA follows: TGTGCCAGCAGTTTCCTAGGGGTGGATACGCAGTATTTT.

The chain is built from TRBV5-4 and TRBJ2-1, with 16 bases that match TRBD2. Looked up from germline, CDR1 is SGHNT and CDR2 is YYREEE (reference sequence). CDR3 length: 17 amino acids. The V and J ends lost 4 bases and 4 bases, in that order; junction bases with no gene match: 5. The CDR3 nucleotides read TGTGCCAGCAGCCCCCCGGGACTAGCGGGAGGGTACAATGAGCAGTTCTTC. Protein sequence: CASSPPGLAGGYNEQFF.

This chain connects TRBV29-1 to TRBJ1-4; 8 bases align to TRBD1. Germline CDR1 SQVTM, CDR2 ANQGSEA. This CDR3 region has 13 residues. Unmatched junction bases numbered 8, after V lost 7 bases and J lost 7 bases. CDR3 residues: CSAAGGVREKLFF. In nucleotides, the CDR3 is TGCAGCGCCGCAGGGGGCGTACGTGAAAAACTGTTTTTT.

The chain links TRBV30 to TRBJ1-6, with a possible D match to TRBD1 (5 bases). This CDR3 contains 13 residues. The germline V gene has CDR1 GTSNPN and CDR2 SVGIG (reference sequence). Trimming took off 8 bases at V and 4 bases at J, with 12 bases between the two ends. The CDR3 DNA is TGTGCCACAGGAGCACCTTATAATTCACCCCTCCACTTT. It encodes CATGAPYNSPLHF.